A selection of T cell receptor beta chains follows, all from one sample in a study of CD8 T cells in Susac syndrome. TCRdb re-analysed the immunoSEQ multiplex PCR reads in MiXCR, keeping a single row per CDR3 protein. This sample has 200,000 to 300,000 distinct CDR3 sequences, with less than 96% found just once. Input material: CD4+ T cells from PBMCs. The source of these receptors is a human donor with Susac syndrome. CDR3s leave out the opening cysteine and the closing phenylalanine or tryptophan.

TRBV7-9	TRBJ2-7	ASSPLAGGPGEQY
TRBV18	TRBJ2-6	ASSPMGHSPSGANVLT
TRBV25-1	TRBJ2-5	ASSWGRGSNQETQY
TRBV28	TRBJ2-7	ASKSNPYEQY
TRBV20-1	TRBJ2-2	SARDQPGELF
TRBV29-1	TRBJ2-7	SVKGQSYEQY
TRBV29-1	TRBJ2-7	SVEGGNTYEQY
TRBV20-1	TRBJ2-5	SALPSSGRRQETQY
TRBV15	TRBJ2-1	ATSRDQESNEQF
TRBV3-1	TRBJ2-5	ASSQDTTQETQY
TRBV10-3	TRBJ2-7	ATHRGIYYEQY
TRBV14	TRBJ1-1	ASSLRVGLILTNTEAF
TRBV14	TRBJ1-2	ASSPRGYGYT
TRBV7-2	TRBJ2-7	ASSLSRLAYEQY
TRBV10-3	TRBJ2-5	AISTQAGVGETQY
TRBV25-1	TRBJ2-7	ASNTGYEQY
TRBV19	TRBJ2-1	ATDDSGRAHNEQF
TRBV9	TRBJ1-1	ASSVGGTGNTEAF
TRBV7-8	TRBJ2-7	ASSSRPGTVSYEQY
TRBV7-7	TRBJ2-3	ASSPVRTDTQY
TRBV7-6	TRBJ2-4	ASSPSVESLAKNIQY
TRBV7-2	TRBJ1-1	ASSSEPQNTEAF
TRBV7-3	TRBJ2-5	ASPQLEQGTQY
TRBV3-1	TRBJ1-1	ASSQRTGHTEAF
TRBV29-1	TRBJ1-5	SVEGQANQPQH
TRBV10-3	TRBJ2-2	ALRQEYTGELF
TRBV2	TRBJ2-7	ASKPTGAGYEQY
TRBV12-3/TRBV12-4	TRBJ2-4	ASSPRAGAKNIQY
TRBV27	TRBJ2-5	ASRSGTSGRRETQY
TRBV4-2	TRBJ2-6	ASSLPRAGGSGANVLT
TRBV20-1	TRBJ2-4	SARPAGSGTAKNIQY
TRBV7-3	TRBJ1-1	ASRTNRNTEAF
TRBV4-2	TRBJ2-7	ASSLTGTGPHEQY
TRBV15	TRBJ1-1	ATSDPPLAEAF
TRBV28	TRBJ2-6	ASMESSGANVLT
TRBV3-1	TRBJ2-5	ASSRVRETQY
TRBV20-1	TRBJ2-2	SARASGRANTGELF
TRBV30	TRBJ1-5	AWSVRDRDHQPQH
TRBV19	TRBJ2-6	ASSIKGTSVSGANVLT
TRBV6-6	TRBJ1-1	ASSDPGQGSNTEAF
TRBV7-2	TRBJ2-3	ASSLFGTNTDTQY
TRBV20-1	TRBJ1-1	SRRKPLNTEAF
TRBV18	TRBJ1-3	ASSPIVMTGVANTIY
TRBV29-1	TRBJ2-1	SAHDVLAGVNEQF
TRBV18	TRBJ2-5	ASSMDRQETQY
TRBV7-3	TRBJ2-2	ASRPGRNTGELF
TRBV6-5	TRBJ1-2	ASSPTGRYGYT
TRBV30	TRBJ1-1	AWRTRDTEAF
TRBV25-1	TRBJ1-4	ASSDPDRGEKLF
TRBV18	TRBJ2-3	ASSPWGTDTQY
TRBV12-3/TRBV12-4	TRBJ2-7	ASSFRVPYEQY
TRBV29-1	TRBJ2-1	SGLAPNEQF